The present T cell receptor (beta chain) was sequenced within a study of post-analysis software for immune sequencing data. Study conclusions and caveats: Patients had higher frequencies than controls of roughly five TRBV segments, including TRBV5-6, TRBV5-1 and TRBV20-1.

This clonotype was seen a few times. Its cognate antigen is unknown. The authors incorporated unique molecular identifiers into the TCR beta cDNA libraries. TCRdb re-analysed the PCR reads in MiXCR, keeping a single row per CDR3 protein. This table holds about 620,000 distinct CDR3 sequences, roughly 47% found once. The CDR3 totals 13 residues. CDR1 and CDR2 (germline): SGHRS, YFSETQ. With 2 bases removed from V and 5 bases from J, the gap between germline ends came to 11 bases. What was sequenced was blood. The gene calls are TRBV5-1 and TRBJ2-7, with unresolved D. The clonotype comes from a girl aged 10 to 17 with multiple sclerosis. The CDR3 DNA follows: TGCGCCAGCAGCTTCATGGTTCAGAACGAGCAGTACTTC. It is translated as CASSFMVQNEQYF. Drawing the rest from reference TRBV5-1 and TRBJ2-7, the complete variable domain is KAGVTQTPRYLIKTRGQQVTLSCSPISGHRSVSWYQQTPGQGLQFLFEYFSETQRNKGNFPGRFSGRQFSNSRSEMNVSTLELGDSALYLCASSFMVQNEQYFGPGTRLTVT.